What follows are 2 T cell receptor beta chains derived from one specimen sequenced in a study of cytomegalovirus exposure and HLA in healthy donors (dated by TCRdb to the late 2010s). Library method: the immunoSEQ multiplex PCR assay. For the multiplex PCR, a mixture combining 60 forward primers for TCR Vbeta segments and 13 reverse primers for TCR Jbeta segments was used. Here the immuneACCESS table is served through TCRdb, limited to in-frame sequences with V and J called. Missing clones are a known gap in these copies; in checked studies unresolved V genes cover under half, and the rest lacks a known reason. This sample lists 90,000 to 150,000 clones; 75% to 80% were detected once. The ten largest clones add up to 2.5% to 3.5% of the sample. Sequencing was performed on PBMCs. The receptors originated from a woman in her 30s in good health and CMV-seropositive.

The chain recombines TRBV28 with TRBJ1-2, with TRBD1 identical over 7 bases. The CDR3 has 15 amino acids. Germline-derived CDR1 and CDR2 are MDHEN and SYDVKM. V lost 7 bases to trimming and J lost 7 bases; unmatched junction nucleotides: 15. The CDR3 sequence is CASTRGRGGLGGYTF. For the CDR3, the DNA is TGTGCCAGCACCCGCGGGCGAGGGGGCTTGGGTGGCTACACCTTC.

This chain connects TRBV7-3 to TRBJ2-3, with D unresolved. The germline V gene has CDR1 SGHTA and CDR2 FQGTGA. The V gene lost 2 bases and the J gene lost 6 bases, with 9 bases spanning the gap. The CDR3 contains 13 residues. The CDR3 nucleotides read TGTGCCAGCAGCTTAGATAAGGAGGATACGCAGTATTTT. It yields the protein CASSLDKEDTQYF.